This T cell receptor beta chain appears in the sequencing data of a study of T cells in Graves' hyperthyroidism and ophthalmopathy. Turning to the study itself: The authors collected peripheral blood at initial diagnosis, before any treatment.

This clonotype was counted many times. This CDR3 is built from 14 residues. Trimming removed 6 bases from V and 7 bases from J, with 19 bases in between. RNA transcripts gave rise to amplified TCR beta CDR3 regions. HTBI primers were used for first-round RT-PCR of the TCR CDR3. Via MiXCR, TCRdb re-called the multiplex PCR reads, giving one row per CDR3 protein. The sample yields approximately 640,000 distinct CDR3 sequences, around 15% seen once. The rearrangement joins TRBV12-3 or TRBV12-4 to TRBJ2-7; tentatively, D is TRBD1 or TRBD2 (5 bases each). The sequence derives from a woman younger than 45 with Graves' hyperthyroidism. The sequencing input was blood. The CDR3 DNA sequence: TGTGCCAGCAGCATAGGGACCTCAAAGGTGGAGCAGTACTTC. Protein product: CASSIGTSKVEQYF.